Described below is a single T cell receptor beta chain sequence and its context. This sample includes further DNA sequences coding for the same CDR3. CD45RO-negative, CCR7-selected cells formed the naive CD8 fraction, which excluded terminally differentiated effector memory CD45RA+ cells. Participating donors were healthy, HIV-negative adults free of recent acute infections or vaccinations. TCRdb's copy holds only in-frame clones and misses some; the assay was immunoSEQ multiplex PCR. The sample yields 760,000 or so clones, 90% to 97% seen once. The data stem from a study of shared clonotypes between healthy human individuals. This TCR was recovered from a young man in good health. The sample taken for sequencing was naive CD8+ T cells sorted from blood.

This chain's CDR3 is CASSLLGLEETQYF. The CDR3 DNA sequence: TGTGCCAGCAGTTTATTGGGGTTAGAAGAGACCCAGTACTTC. The J gene is TRBJ2-5, the V gene TRBV27; D call uncertain. This CDR3 has 14 residues. Trimming left V 1 base short and J 3 bases short, with 9 bases between. CDR1 and CDR2 (germline): MNHEY, SMNVEV (reference sequence).